These T cell receptor beta chains were read from a single sample in a study of blood T cells in healthy people across ages. TCRdb re-derived calls from the 5' RACE reads in MiXCR, one entry per CDR3 protein. The sample contains 450,000 to 650,000 distinct CDR3 sequences, more than 20% of which appear only once. The sample was also linked to a second study, of T cells of mothers and their children.

The sequenced sample consisted of blood. The receptors come from a boy aged 10-17 years in good health. Each CDR3 is given with its conserved first and last residue. The D gene is left open where the match is weak. The size field is filled for only some rows; it gives once, few, many or a size class.

clone size,V gene,J gene,D gene,CDR3 length,CDR3 protein,CDR3 DNA
.,TRBV27,TRBJ2-3,TRBD2,15,CASSSLSGLGDTKYF,TGTGCCAGCAGTTCCCTTAGCGGGTTGGGAGATACGAAGTATTTT
few,TRBV7-2,TRBJ2-5,.,15,CASSLVSVWGETQYF,TGTGCCAGCAGCTTAGTGTCCGTCTGGGGAGAGACCCAGTACTTC
.,TRBV5-1,TRBJ2-1,TRBD1,16,CASSAYRGLPYNEQFF,TGCGCCAGCAGCGCCTACAGGGGGCTCCCCTACAATGAGCAGTTCTTC
.,TRBV5-1,TRBJ1-6,.,16,CASSLVGGSYNSPLHF,TGCGCCAGCAGCTTGGTAGGCGGCTCCTATAATTCACCCCTCCACTTT
few,TRBV15,TRBJ2-1,.,17,CATSRDSRGRAANEQFF,TGTGCCACCAGCAGAGACTCACGCGGCCGGGCAGCCAATGAGCAGTTCTTC
few,TRBV27,TRBJ2-5,TRBD1,15,CASSWTGGRLETQYF,TGTGCCAGCAGTTGGACAGGGGGCCGTCTGGAGACCCAGTACTTC
.,TRBV20-1,TRBJ2-4,.,15,CSAHWLPRGGNIQYF,TGCAGTGCCCATTGGCTTCCTAGGGGGGGGAACATTCAGTACTTC
few,TRBV27,TRBJ1-6,.,16,CASRPYAGQTNSPLHF,TGTGCCAGCAGGCCCTATGCGGGTCAGACAAATTCACCCCTCCACTTT
many,TRBV7-2,TRBJ1-4,TRBD1,15,CASSPRGPTNEKLFF,TGTGCCAGCAGCCCTAGGGGGCCGACTAATGAAAAACTGTTTTTT
.,TRBV14,TRBJ1-6,.,12,CASSQPGSPLHF,TGTGCCAGCAGCCAGCCCGGTTCACCCCTCCACTTT
.,TRBV28,TRBJ1-6,.,12,CASVQTGPPLHF,TGTGCCAGCGTTCAAACGGGTCCACCCCTCCACTTT
.,TRBV4-3,TRBJ1-3,.,17,CASSQVLGASSGNTIYF,TGCGCCAGCAGCCAAGTTTTGGGAGCCAGTTCTGGAAACACCATATATTTT
few,TRBV24-1,TRBJ2-1,TRBD1,15,CATSDPGQGANEQFF,TGTGCCACCAGTGACCCGGGACAGGGGGCCAATGAGCAGTTCTTC